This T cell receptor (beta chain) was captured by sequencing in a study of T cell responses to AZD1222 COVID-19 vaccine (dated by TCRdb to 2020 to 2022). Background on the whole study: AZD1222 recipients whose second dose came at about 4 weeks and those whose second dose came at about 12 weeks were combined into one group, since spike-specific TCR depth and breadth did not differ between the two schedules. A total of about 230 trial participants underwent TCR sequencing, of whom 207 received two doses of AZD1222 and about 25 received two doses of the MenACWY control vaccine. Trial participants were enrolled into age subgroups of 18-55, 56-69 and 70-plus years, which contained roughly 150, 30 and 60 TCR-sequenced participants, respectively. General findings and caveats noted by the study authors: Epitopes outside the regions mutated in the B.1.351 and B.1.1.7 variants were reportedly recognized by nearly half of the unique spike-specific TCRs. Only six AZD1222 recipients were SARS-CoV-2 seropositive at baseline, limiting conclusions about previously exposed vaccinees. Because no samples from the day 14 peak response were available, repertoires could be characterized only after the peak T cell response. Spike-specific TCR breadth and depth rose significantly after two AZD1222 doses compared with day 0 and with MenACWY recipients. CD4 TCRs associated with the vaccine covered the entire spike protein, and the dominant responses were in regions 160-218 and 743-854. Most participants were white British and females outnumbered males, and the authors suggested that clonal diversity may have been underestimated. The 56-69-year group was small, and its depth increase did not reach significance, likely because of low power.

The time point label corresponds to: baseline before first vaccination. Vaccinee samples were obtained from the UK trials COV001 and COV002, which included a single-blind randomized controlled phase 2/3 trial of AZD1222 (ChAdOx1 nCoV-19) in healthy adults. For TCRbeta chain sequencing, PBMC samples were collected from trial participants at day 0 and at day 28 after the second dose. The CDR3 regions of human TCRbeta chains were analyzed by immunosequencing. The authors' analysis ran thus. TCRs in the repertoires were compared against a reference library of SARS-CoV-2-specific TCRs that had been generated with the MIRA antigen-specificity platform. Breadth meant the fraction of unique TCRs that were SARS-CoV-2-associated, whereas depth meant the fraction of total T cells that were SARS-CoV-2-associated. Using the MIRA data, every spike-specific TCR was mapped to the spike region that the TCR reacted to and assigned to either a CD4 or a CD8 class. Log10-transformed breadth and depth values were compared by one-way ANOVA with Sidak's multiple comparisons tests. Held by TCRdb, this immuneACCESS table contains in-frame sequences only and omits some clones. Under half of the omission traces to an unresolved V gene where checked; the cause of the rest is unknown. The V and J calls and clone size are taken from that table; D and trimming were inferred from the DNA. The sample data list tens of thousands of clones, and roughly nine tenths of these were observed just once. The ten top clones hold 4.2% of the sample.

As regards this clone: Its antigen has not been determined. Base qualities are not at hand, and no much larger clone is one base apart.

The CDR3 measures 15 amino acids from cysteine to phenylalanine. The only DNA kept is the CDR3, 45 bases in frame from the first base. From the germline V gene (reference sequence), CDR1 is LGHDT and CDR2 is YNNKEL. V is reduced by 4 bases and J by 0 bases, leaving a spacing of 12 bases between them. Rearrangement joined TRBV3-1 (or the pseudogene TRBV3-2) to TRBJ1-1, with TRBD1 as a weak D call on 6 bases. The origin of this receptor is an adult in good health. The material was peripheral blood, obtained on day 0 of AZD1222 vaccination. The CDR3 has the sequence CASSRQGTMNTEAFF. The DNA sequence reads TGTGCCAGCAGCCGGCAGGGGACTATGAACACTGAAGCTTTCTTT.